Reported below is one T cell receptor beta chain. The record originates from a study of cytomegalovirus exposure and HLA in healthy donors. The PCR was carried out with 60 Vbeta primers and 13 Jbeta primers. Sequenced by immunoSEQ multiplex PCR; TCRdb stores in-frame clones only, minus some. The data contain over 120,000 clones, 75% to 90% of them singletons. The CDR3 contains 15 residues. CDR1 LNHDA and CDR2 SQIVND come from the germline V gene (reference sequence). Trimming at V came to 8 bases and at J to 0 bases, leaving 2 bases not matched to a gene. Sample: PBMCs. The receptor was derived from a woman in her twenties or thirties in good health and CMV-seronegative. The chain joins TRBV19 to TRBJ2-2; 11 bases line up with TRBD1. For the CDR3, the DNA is TGTGCCAGTCGGACAGGGGGCGCGAACACCGGGGAGCTGTTTTTT. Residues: CASRTGGANTGELFF.